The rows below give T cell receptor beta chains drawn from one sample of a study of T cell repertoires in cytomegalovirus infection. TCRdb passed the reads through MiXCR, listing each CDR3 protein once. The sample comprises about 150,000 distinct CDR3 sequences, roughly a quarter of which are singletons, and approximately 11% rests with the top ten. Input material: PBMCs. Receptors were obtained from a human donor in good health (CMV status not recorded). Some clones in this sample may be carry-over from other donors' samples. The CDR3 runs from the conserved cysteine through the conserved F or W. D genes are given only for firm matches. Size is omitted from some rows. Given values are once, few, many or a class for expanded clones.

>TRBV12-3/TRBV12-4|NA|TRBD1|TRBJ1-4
CASTQGGMSEKLFF
TGTGCCAGCACCCAGGGGGGGATGAGTGAAAAACTGTTTTTT
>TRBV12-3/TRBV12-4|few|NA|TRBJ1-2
CASSPRQRYGYTF
TGTGCCAGCAGTCCCAGACAGCGCTATGGCTACACCTTC
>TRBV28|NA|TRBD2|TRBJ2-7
CASSGLVPYEQYF
TGTGCCAGCAGTGGACTAGTCCCTTACGAGCAGTACTTC
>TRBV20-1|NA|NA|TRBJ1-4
CSAQIYFNEKLFF
TGCAGTGCCCAGATTTACTTCAATGAAAAACTGTTTTTT
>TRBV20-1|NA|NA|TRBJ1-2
CSARVPGNAGYTF
TGCAGTGCTAGAGTCCCAGGGAATGCGGGCTACACCTTC
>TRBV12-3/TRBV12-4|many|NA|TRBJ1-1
CASSLRGRAEAFF
TGTGCCAGCAGTTTACGAGGGAGGGCTGAAGCTTTCTTT
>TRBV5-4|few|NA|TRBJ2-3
CASSLGGSRTDTQYF
TGTGCCAGCAGCTTGGGTGGCTCCCGAACAGATACGCAGTATTTT
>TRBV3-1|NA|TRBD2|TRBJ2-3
CASSLGGSGTFNTQYF
TGTGCCAGCAGCTTGGGAGGTAGCGGGACGTTCAATACGCAGTATTTT
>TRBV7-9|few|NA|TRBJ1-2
CASRPSHLYGYTF
TGTGCCAGCAGACCAAGCCACCTCTATGGCTACACCTTC
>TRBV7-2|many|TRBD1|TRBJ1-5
CASSTGTAGQPQHF
TGTGCCAGCAGTACCGGGACAGCGGGACAGCCCCAGCATTTT
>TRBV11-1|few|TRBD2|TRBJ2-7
CASSLSGSNYEQYF
TGTGCCAGCAGCTTGAGCGGGAGTAACTACGAGCAGTACTTC
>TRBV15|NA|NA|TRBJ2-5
CATSRDSSGSGGETQYF
TGTGCCACCAGCAGAGATAGCTCGGGGTCTGGGGGAGAGACCCAGTACTTC
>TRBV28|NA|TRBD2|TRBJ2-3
CASSLSPGLGDLTDTQYF
TGTGCCAGCAGTTTATCTCCCGGACTAGGAGATCTCACAGATACGCAGTATTTT
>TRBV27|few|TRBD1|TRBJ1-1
CASSFRPGQGNTEAFF
TGTGCCAGCAGTTTCCGACCGGGACAGGGAAACACTGAAGCTTTCTTT
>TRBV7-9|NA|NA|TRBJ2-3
CASSLVLGTADTQYF
TGTGCCAGCAGCTTAGTCCTAGGGACGGCAGATACGCAGTATTTT
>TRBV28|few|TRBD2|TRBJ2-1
CATFTKSLSSGSWRSSYNEQFF
TGTGCCACCTTCACAAAATCCCTCTCTAGCGGGAGTTGGAGAAGCTCCTACAATGAGCAGTTCTTC
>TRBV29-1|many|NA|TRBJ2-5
CSDDGGSGTQYF
TGCAGTGACGACGGGGGTTCGGGGACCCAGTACTTC
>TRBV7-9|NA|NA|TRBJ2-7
CASSFDTGLEQYF
TGTGCCAGCAGCTTCGACACGGGTTTGGAGCAGTACTTC
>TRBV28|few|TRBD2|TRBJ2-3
CASSLTSGGATDTQYF
TGTGCCAGCAGTCTAACTAGCGGGGGAGCCACAGATACGCAGTATTTT
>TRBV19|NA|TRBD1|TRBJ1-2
CASRSPGQGTYGYTF
TGTGCCAGCCGAAGCCCGGGACAGGGGACCTATGGCTACACCTTC
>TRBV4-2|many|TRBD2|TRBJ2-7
CASSQEVAGAYEQYF
TGTGCCAGCAGCCAAGAAGTAGCGGGCGCCTACGAGCAGTACTTC
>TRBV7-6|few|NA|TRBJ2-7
CASSLTLVPSGDYEQYF
TGTGCTAGCAGCTTAACCTTAGTACCCTCGGGTGACTACGAGCAGTACTTC
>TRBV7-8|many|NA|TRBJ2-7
CASSSLGGGDYEQYF
TGTGCCAGCAGCTCCCTGGGAGGGGGGGACTACGAGCAGTACTTC
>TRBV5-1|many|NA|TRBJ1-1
CASSRSPLDSQAFF
TGCGCCAGCAGCCGATCTCCCCTCGACAGTCAAGCTTTCTTT
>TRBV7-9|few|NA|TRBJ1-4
CASSPGRSNEKLFF
TGTGCCAGCAGTCCGGGACGGAGTAATGAAAAACTGTTTTTT
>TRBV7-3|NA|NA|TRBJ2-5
CASSGGSGTQYF
TGTGCCAGCAGCGGGGGATCGGGGACCCAGTACTTC
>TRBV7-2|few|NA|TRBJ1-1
CASSLARGGRKWSTEAFF
TGTGCCAGCAGCTTAGCGCGGGGGGGGAGGAAGTGGAGCACTGAAGCTTTCTTT
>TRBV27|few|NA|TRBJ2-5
CASSLQGEKTQYF
TGTGCCAGCAGCCTACAGGGCGAGAAGACCCAGTACTTC
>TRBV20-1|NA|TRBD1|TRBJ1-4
CSALGRDRDEKLFF
TGCAGTGCTTTGGGGCGGGACAGGGATGAAAAACTGTTTTTT
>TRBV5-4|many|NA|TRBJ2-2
CASRLDSVGSGELFF
TGTGCCAGCAGATTGGATTCCGTGGGATCCGGGGAGCTGTTTTTT
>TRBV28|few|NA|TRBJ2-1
CASSPWGGRYNEQFF
TGTGCCAGCAGCCCCTGGGGGGGGCGATACAATGAGCAGTTCTTC
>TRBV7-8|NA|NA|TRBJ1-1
CASSSGALNTEAFF
TGTGCCAGCAGCTCGGGGGCCCTGAACACTGAAGCTTTCTTT
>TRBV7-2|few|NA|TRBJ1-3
CASSVDRPGDTIYF
TGTGCCAGCAGCGTTGACAGGCCGGGAGACACCATATATTTT
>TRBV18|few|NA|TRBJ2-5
CASSPRQGLAGETQYF
TGTGCCAGCTCACCACGGCAGGGCCTAGCAGGAGAGACCCAGTACTTC
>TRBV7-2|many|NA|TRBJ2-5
CASSPVGADETQYF
TGTGCCAGCAGCCCGGTGGGGGCCGATGAGACCCAGTACTTC
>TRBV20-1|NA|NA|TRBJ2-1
CSARSKASAGTFNEQFF
TGCAGTGCTAGATCTAAAGCGAGTGCGGGAACATTCAATGAGCAGTTCTTC
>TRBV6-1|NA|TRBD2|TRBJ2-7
CASSDSGSYEQYF
TGTGCCAGCAGTGACAGCGGGAGCTACGAGCAGTACTTC
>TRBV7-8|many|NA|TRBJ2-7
CASSLGEVVYEQYF
TGTGCCAGCAGCTTAGGGGAGGTCGTCTACGAGCAGTACTTC